The T cell receptor (beta chain) under discussion was sequenced for a study of beta chain features in type 1 diabetes. Study information: Similarity in age, gender and cell yields was seen between patients and healthy donors. All samples together contributed 85 million to 120 million sorted cells for examination.

Study-level findings and limits: Shorter TCRB CDR3s, moderately but significantly so, marked every one of the four CD4+ subsets in Type 1 diabetes patients. VDJ junctions from patients with type 1 diabetes contained fewer insertions and more deletions.

Expressed TCRB transcripts were sequenced after all isolated RNA was converted to cDNA. Clones were read by immunoSEQ multiplex PCR, and TCRdb kept only the in-frame ones, dropping some. The table includes about 140,000 clones, 9% to 10% detected once. This clone was counted only a few times. Its antigen remains unknown. The sequencing sample was made of central memory CD4+ T cells from blood. The TCR sequence derives from a woman aged 35 to 49 in good health.

CDR3 sequence: CASARGGSYEQYF. For the CDR3, the DNA is TGTGCCAGCGCGCGGGGGGGATCCTACGAGCAGTACTTC. The gene calls are TRBV11-3 and TRBJ2-7; 9 nucleotides line up with TRBD2. The CDR3 runs to 13 residues. The V gene end was trimmed by 8 bases and the J gene end by 1 base; junction bases not matched to a gene: 3. Germline CDR1 and CDR2: SGHNT and YENEEA.